These 11 T cell receptor beta chains were sequenced from one sample in a study of vaccination and CD4 T cells after COVID-19. These receptors lack a known antigen. Treatment meaning: roughly 11-day PBMC culture with coronavirus spike peptide pools or control peptides (ViraFEST assay). Once obtained from cultured CD4+ T cells, the DNA was sequenced using the Oncomine TCR Beta short-read assay. In TCRdb, the PCR reads were re-called with MiXCR into one record per CDR3 protein. The sample yields around 8,600 distinct CDR3 sequences, 50% seen once. The sequenced material came from CD4+ T cells from blood, cultured in vitro. The receptors derive from a human donor who had recovered from COVID-19.

The chain uses TRBV12-3 or TRBV12-4 and TRBJ2-7; 9 nucleotides match TRBD1. The CDR3 runs to 15 residues. J gave up 5 bases and V 3 bases, and 8 bases lay outside the gene matches. The CDR3 reads CASSFGTGLVNEQYF. As DNA, the CDR3 is TGTGCCAGCAGTTTCGGGACAGGGTTGGTTAACGAGCAGTACTTC.

The chain employs TRBV7-2 and TRBJ2-3, with 7 bases fitting TRBD2. This CDR3 spans 14 amino acids. Losses at the gene ends were 2 bases for V and 4 bases for J; bases not matched to a gene: 3. Germline V gene data show CDR1 as SGHTA and CDR2 as FQGNSA. In DNA, the CDR3 is TGTGCCAGCAGCTTAATGGGAGGGCCAGATACGCAGTATTTT. Translated, it gives CASSLMGGPDTQYF.

This clonotype was counted between two and nine times. The rearrangement joins TRBV20-1 to TRBJ1-5; TRBD1 matches 8 bases. With 4 bases clipped from V and 6 bases from J, the junction kept 5 bases outside the gene matches. The CDR3 length is 13 residues. CDR1 is DFQATT, CDR2 SNEGSKA, per germline (reference sequence). CDR3 sequence: CSANQGAGQPQHF. The DNA for the CDR3 is TGCAGTGCTAACCAGGGGGCAGGTCAGCCCCAGCATTTT.

This chain uses TRBV20-1 with TRBJ2-3; 15 bases match TRBD2. The CDR3 runs to 16 residues. Trimming at V came to 4 bases and at J to 2 bases, leaving 4 bases not matched to a gene. Per germline, CDR1 DFQATT and CDR2 SNEGSKA (reference sequence). Written as DNA, the CDR3 is TGCAGTGCTACAAGGACTAGCGGGGGGGACACAGATACGCAGTATTTT. Translation: CSATRTSGGDTDTQYF.

The chain employs TRBV19 and TRBJ1-4; D may be TRBD1 (5 bases). Germline values: CDR1 LNHDA, CDR2 SQIVND (reference sequence). Deletions cut 5 bases from V and 8 bases from J, with 15 bases between. The CDR3 is made up of 14 amino acids. As DNA, the CDR3 is TGTGCCAGTAGTCCTCGGGGACTAGCCGAAAAACTGTTTTTT. Translation: CASSPRGLAEKLFF.

The chain links TRBV28 to TRBJ1-2, with D possibly being TRBD1 (6 bases). The CDR3 totals 14 residues. Germline V gene sequence: CDR1 MDHEN, CDR2 SYDVKM. V lost 8 bases, J lost 4 bases, and 17 bases lay in between. CDR3 nucleotide sequence: TGTGCCAGCGCAATGACCGGGGGGCCCTATGGCTACACCTTC. Translation: CASAMTGGPYGYTF.

The V gene is TRBV27, the J gene TRBJ2-1, with 8 bases matching TRBD2. V gave up 1 base and J gave up 5 bases; unmatched junction bases: 13. The germline CDR1 and CDR2 sequences are MNHEY and SMNVEV (reference sequence). This CDR3 has 18 residues. Here the CDR3 reads CASSLFGLALGEDNEQFF. CDR3 in DNA: TGTGCCAGCAGTTTATTCGGACTAGCCCTGGGGGAGGACAATGAGCAGTTCTTC.

This clonotype was observed a handful of times. This chain uses TRBV7-3 with TRBJ1-6, with D perhaps TRBD1 (5 bases). CDR3 size: 15 residues. Germline V gene data show CDR1 as SGHTA and CDR2 as FQGTGA. V lost 2 bases to trimming and J lost 6 bases, with 11 bases between them. The CDR3 is CASSLSGQGNSPLHF. The DNA of the CDR3 is TGTGCCAGCAGCTTATCCGGGCAGGGTAATTCACCCCTCCACTTT.

The J gene is TRBJ1-6, the V gene TRBV2, with D tentatively TRBD1 (5 bases). Germline V gene sequence: CDR1 SNHLY, CDR2 FYNNEI. The CDR3 loop spans 14 amino acids. V gave up 7 bases and J gave up 2 bases, with 9 bases separating them. This CDR3 is CASKAGPYNSPLHF. The CDR3 DNA reads TGTGCCAGCAAGGCAGGGCCCTATAATTCACCCCTCCACTTT.

In this sample, this clonotype turned up a few times. The chain links TRBV10-3 to TRBJ1-1, with TRBD1 identical over 7 bases. Germline loops: CDR1 ENHRY, CDR2 SYGVKD. The CDR3 has 15 residues. V shed 6 bases and J 1 base; nucleotides not matched to a gene: 8. The CDR3 coding sequence is TGTGCCATCAGGGAATCCGGGACAGAGAACACTGAAGCTTTCTTT. It yields the protein CAIRESGTENTEAFF.

V gene TRBV11-3 combines with J gene TRBJ1-1; D is unclear. This CDR3 has 14 residues. Germline values: CDR1 SGHNT, CDR2 YENEEA. The V end was cut by 5 bases, the J end by 7 bases, with 17 bases between. Here the CDR3 reads CASSLNRPGGEAFF. CDR3 sequence (DNA): TGTGCCAGCAGCCTGAATCGACCGGGAGGTGAAGCTTTCTTT.